Sequencing of this T cell receptor beta chain was carried out in a study of blood T cells in healthy people across ages. Overall study findings and caveats: No one knew whether donors had CMV, which possibly confounded expanded clonotype changes.

PCR was performed a second time for about 7 to 12 cycles using a sample-barcoded 5' primer and a J-beta primer mix. Via MiXCR, TCRdb re-called the 5' RACE reads, giving one row per CDR3 protein. The sample records around 1,600,000 distinct CDR3 sequences, 35% to 45% being singletons. To note about this clonotype: What it binds is unknown.

The donors, aged about 6 to 90, were healthy Caucasians from Russia. The CDR3 is 15 amino acids. In germline, CDR1 is LGHNA, CDR2 YSLEER. Trimming at V came to 3 bases and at J to 8 bases, leaving 10 bases not matched to a gene. The material sequenced was blood. V gene TRBV4-3 combines with J gene TRBJ2-1, with 7 positions matching TRBD1. This receptor was obtained from a woman aged 18-29 years in good health. CDR3 nucleotide sequence: TGCGCCAGCAGCCAGGGGGCAGGGGGACGGTATGAGCAGTTCTTC. Protein product: CASSQGAGGRYEQFF.